This entry concerns a single T cell receptor beta chain. The source of the sample is a study of blood T cell repertoires in COVID-19. Looking at the study overall: The cDNA or gDNA used as material had been derived from T cells, B-cell-depleted T cells, or PBMCs.

The method was immunoSEQ multiplex PCR; TCRdb's version includes in-frame clones alone and lacks a portion of them. Of roughly 180,000 clones in the sample, more than 65% were seen once. The source material was PBMCs or T cells enriched from blood (not recorded which). The TCR originated in a man aged 55 to 70 who had recovered from COVID-19.

As DNA, the CDR3 is TGTGCCAGTAGTACGGACAGAGCGGATTATGGCTACACCTTC. It yields the protein CASSTDRADYGYTF. V gene TRBV19 combines with J gene TRBJ1-2; D is perhaps TRBD1 (6 bases). The CDR3 spans 14 residues. The V end lost 4 bases, the J end lost 5 bases, and 14 bases lay between the germline ends. Germline lookup yields CDR1 LNHDA and CDR2 SQIVND (reference sequence).